This T cell receptor (beta chain) was captured by sequencing in a study of blood T cell repertoires in COVID-19. At the level of the study: T cells, B-cell-depleted T cells, or PBMCs provided the cDNA or gDNA that served as material.

V was pared by 0 bases and J by 3 bases, with 12 bases between. The CDR3 is made up of 16 amino acids. Germline V gene sequence: CDR1 SGHNT, CDR2 YYREEE (reference sequence). Original processing notes: Researchers report that nucleated cell counts were estimated from reference gene primer amplification. The protocol was immunoSEQ multiplex PCR, while the TCRdb copy is restricted to in-frame clones and leaves out a portion. The V and J calls and clone size come from that table; D and trimming were worked out from the DNA. The sample shows hundreds of thousands of clones, roughly 89% of them seen only once.

Sequenced input: peripheral blood. The clonotype originates from a woman under 40 with active or convalescent COVID-19. The chain joins TRBV5-4 to TRBJ2-2; perhaps TRBD1 as D (5 bases). CDR3 sequence (DNA): TGTGCCAGCAGCTTGGTCCTCAGGGCGGACACCGGGGAGCTGTTTTTT. Translating it yields CASSLVLRADTGELFF.